Following are 5 T cell receptor beta chains from one sample sequenced in a study of T cells in Graves' hyperthyroidism and ophthalmopathy. TCR beta CDR3 regions were amplified from RNA transcripts. In the first-round RT-PCR of the TCR CDR3, the HTBI primer set was used. MiXCR was run by TCRdb on the multiplex PCR reads, yielding one entry per CDR3 protein. The table includes more than 550,000 distinct CDR3 sequences, approximately 15% detected once. The sequenced sample was blood. The origin of the receptors is a man between 45 and 60 years old with Graves' hyperthyroidism.

V and J are TRBV20-1 and TRBJ2-7; 10 nucleotides agree with TRBD2. CDR1 is DFQATT, CDR2 SNEGSKA, per germline (reference sequence). The CDR3 consists of 14 residues. V dropped 5 bases and J dropped 3; count of bases not matched to a gene: 7. This CDR3 reads CSAGGTSDRYEQYF. CDR3 nucleotide sequence: TGCAGTGCTGGCGGGACTAGCGATCGCTACGAGCAGTACTTC.

J is TRBJ2-7 and V is TRBV10-3; 9 bases map to TRBD2. J was trimmed by 6 bases and V by 4 bases; bases with no gene match: 4. Germline CDR1 ENHRY, CDR2 SYGVKD. CDR3 length: 13 residues. CDR3 region: CAISVQREAEQYF. In DNA form, the CDR3 reads TGTGCCATCAGTGTTCAGCGGGAGGCCGAGCAGTACTTC.

The CDR3 spells CASSMVRAGRIGEQYF. CDR3 DNA: TGTGCCAGTAGTATGGTTCGGGCAGGGCGAATAGGCGAGCAGTACTTC. The chain employs TRBV19 and TRBJ2-7; weak D call: TRBD1 (5 bases). The germline CDR1 and CDR2 sequences are LNHDA and SQIVND (reference sequence). V was cut by 3 bases and J by 6 bases, with 21 bases left in between. This CDR3 spans 16 amino acids.

The rearrangement uses TRBV6-5 and TRBJ2-3; tentative D call: TRBD1 (6 bases). The CDR3 has 16 residues. Germline V gene lookup returns CDR1 MNHEY and CDR2 SVGAGI. The ends were cut back, 3 bases at V and 2 bases at J, with 15 bases in the middle. The CDR3 is CASSYPPGQVTDTQYF. The DNA of the CDR3 is TGTGCCAGCAGTTATCCCCCGGGACAAGTCACAGATACGCAGTATTTT.

This clonotype was counted only a few times. The chain links TRBV6-5 to TRBJ1-1; D may be TRBD1 (5 bases). This CDR3 spans 15 amino acids. Trimming took off 2 bases at V and 0 bases at J, with 10 bases between the two ends. Germline CDR1 MNHEY, CDR2 SVGAGI. This CDR3 is CASSYGGYMNTEAFF. In DNA form, the CDR3 reads TGTGCCAGCAGTTACGGGGGATACATGAACACTGAAGCTTTCTTT.